The 23 T cell receptor beta chains below were found in one sample sequenced in a study of follicular helper T cells after annual influenza vaccination. Assay used: immunoSEQ multiplex PCR; TCRdb lists only in-frame clones, some missing. Of 15,000 or so clones in the sample, around 85% were seen once. Time point reported: 2014-2015 season, 7 days after vaccination. The specimen comprised CXCR5+ CD38- circulating T follicular helper cells from blood, sampled 7 days after influenza vaccination. Subset given: circulating Tfh, non-naive CD4+CXCR5+PD-1+ (ICOS+CD38+ or ICOS-CD38-). The receptor set was obtained from an adult who received the influenza vaccine.

This chain joins TRBV6-1 and TRBJ2-7; no clear D. Germline lookup yields CDR1 MNHNS and CDR2 SASEGT. V lost 1 base to trimming and J lost 0 bases, with 10 bases between them. The CDR3 sequence is 15 residues long. The CDR3 region is CASSEEIMRSYEQYF. The DNA for the CDR3 is TGTGCCAGCAGTGAAGAGATAATGCGCTCCTACGAGCAGTACTTC.

The rearrangement joins TRBV7-8 to TRBJ2-1, with 7 bases identical to TRBD2. This CDR3 comprises 15 residues. Germline V lookup: CDR1 SGHVS, CDR2 FQNEAQ. V lost 5 bases, J lost 5 bases, and 9 bases stayed unmatched. The DNA of the CDR3 is TGTGCCAGCAGCCGCTCCGGGGGAGGGAACAATGAGCAGTTCTTC. Its protein product is CASSRSGGGNNEQFF.

This clone was counted between two and nine times. The CDR3 DNA reads TGTGCCAGCTCCACAGGGACAGGGTTAAAAAACATTCAGTACTTC. It specifies CASSTGTGLKNIQYF. This sequence joins TRBV18 and TRBJ2-4, with 9 bases that match TRBD1. The CDR3 consists of 15 residues. The germline V gene encodes CDR1 KGHSH and CDR2 LQKENI. The J segment lost 4 bases and the V segment lost 6 bases, leaving 7 bases of the junction unmatched.

The chain uses TRBV10-3 and TRBJ2-3; 10 nucleotides line up with TRBD2. Trimming took 3 bases from V and 2 from J; bases not matched to a gene: 5. Germline V gene sequence: CDR1 ENHRY, CDR2 SYGVKD. This CDR3 is built from 16 residues. In DNA form, the CDR3 reads TGTGCCATCAGTGACCCGACTAGCGGGTACACAGATACGCAGTATTTT. This translates into CAISDPTSGYTDTQYF.

The rearrangement uses TRBV28 and TRBJ2-1, with 13 bases that match TRBD2. V was pared by 4 bases and J by 9 bases, with 6 bases of the junction left unmatched. The CDR3 is 15 amino acids. Germline CDR1 and CDR2: MDHEN and SYDVKM. The CDR3 DNA sequence: TGTGCCAGCAGTTCCGGACTAGCGGGAGTTCTTGAGCAGTTCTTC. It specifies CASSSGLAGVLEQFF.

V gene TRBV6-5 combines with J gene TRBJ2-7; 9 nucleotides align to TRBD1. The CDR3 is 14 amino acids. Germline V lookup: CDR1 MNHEY, CDR2 SVGAGI. After removal of 5 bases from V and 6 bases from J, the junction contained 8 bases not matched to a gene. The CDR3 region is CASSGPGQGVEQYF. The CDR3 coding sequence is TGTGCCAGCAGTGGACCGGGACAGGGTGTCGAGCAGTACTTC.

V and J are TRBV27 and TRBJ1-2, with 7 nucleotides matching TRBD1. With V trimmed by 6 bases and J by 3 bases, 4 bases remained unmatched. Germline V gene lookup returns CDR1 MNHEY and CDR2 SMNVEV (reference sequence). The CDR3 is made up of 13 amino acids. CDR3 sequence reads: CASRSQGYYGYTF. The CDR3 DNA reads TGTGCCAGCAGGTCACAGGGGTACTATGGCTACACCTTC.

The chain joins TRBV6-1 to TRBJ1-2; maybe TRBD1 (5 bases). The CDR3 length is 14 residues. The V and J ends lost 6 bases and 7 bases respectively, with 18 bases between them. The V gene's germline CDR1 is MNHNS and CDR2 SASEGT. This CDR3 is CASRMDTFSAGYTF. The DNA of the CDR3 is TGTGCCAGCAGAATGGACACCTTCTCGGCTGGCTACACCTTC.

This chain links TRBV28 with TRBJ2-7, with D tentatively TRBD2 (6 bases). Germline V CDR1 and CDR2: MDHEN, SYDVKM. The V end was cut by 8 bases, the J end by 6 bases, with 20 bases between. This CDR3 is 14 amino acids long. The CDR3 reads CASLGSRAGREQYF. In DNA, the CDR3 is TGTGCCAGCCTAGGCAGTCGGGCGGGGCGCGAGCAGTACTTC.

The chain uses TRBV5-1 and TRBJ1-1; TRBD1 agrees at 11 bases. The germline V gene encodes CDR1 SGHRS and CDR2 YFSETQ. The V gene end was trimmed by 7 bases and the J gene end by 1 base; junction bases not matched to a gene: 15. The CDR3 consists of 18 residues. As DNA, the CDR3 is TGCGCCAGCCGACGGACAGGGGGCACTACAGCCCAGAACACTGAAGCTTTCTTT. It translates to CASRRTGGTTAQNTEAFF.

The rearrangement uses TRBV6-4 and TRBJ2-1, with 9 bases matching TRBD2. CDR3 length equals 15 residues. The J segment lost 5 bases and the V segment lost 8 bases, leaving 10 bases of the junction unmatched. Germline V gives CDR1 MRHNA, CDR2 SNTAGT. The CDR3 is CASRRDAGGNNEQFF. The CDR3 region has the DNA TGTGCCAGCCGCCGAGACGCGGGAGGGAACAATGAGCAGTTCTTC.

The chain has TRBV5-1 and TRBJ2-3; D ambiguous. Trimming cost V 5 bases and J 0 bases, with 13 bases left between them. This CDR3 has 15 residues. The germline V gene encodes CDR1 SGHRS and CDR2 YFSETQ. CDR3 sequence (DNA): TGCGCCAGCAGATATAGAACTACTAGCACAGATACGCAGTATTTT. Its translation is CASRYRTTSTDTQYF.

The CDR3 loop is CASGSRTTQQETQYF. In DNA, the CDR3 is TGTGCTAGTGGTAGCCGGACTACCCAACAAGAGACCCAGTACTTC. The chain uses TRBV12-5 and TRBJ2-5; D may be TRBD2 (6 bases). Germline lookup yields CDR1 LGHNT and CDR2 FRNRAP. The ends were cut back, 5 bases at V and 2 bases at J, with 15 bases in the middle. This CDR3 is 15 amino acids long.

This chain uses TRBV10-3 with TRBJ1-5, with TRBD1 as a possible D gene (6 bases). The germline V gene encodes CDR1 ENHRY and CDR2 SYGVKD. The CDR3 length is 13 residues. Trimming cost V 4 bases and J 5 bases, with 9 bases left between them. CDR3 region: CAISASGDQPQHF. For the CDR3, the DNA is TGTGCCATCAGTGCCTCAGGGGATCAGCCCCAGCATTTT.

This clone was picked up a small number of times. V is TRBV29-1 and J is TRBJ1-4; D may be TRBD1 (5 bases). The CDR3 runs to 12 residues. Germline V lookup: CDR1 SQVTM, CDR2 ANQGSEA. Trimming took 7 bases from V and 3 from J, leaving 9 bases between them. In DNA form, the CDR3 reads TGCAGCGCGGGGGTCGCTAATGAAAAACTGTTTTTT. Translation gives CSAGVANEKLFF.

The rearrangement uses TRBV7-2 and TRBJ2-3, with D unresolved. The CDR3 is 12 residues long. V gave up 2 bases and J gave up 8 bases, with 8 bases separating them. CDR1 SGHTA and CDR2 FQGNSA come from the germline V gene. Here the CDR3 DNA reads TGTGCCAGCAGCTTAATCGCGAGTACGCAGTATTTT. Translating gives CASSLIASTQYF.

The chain employs TRBV6-5 and TRBJ1-1, with a tentative D call TRBD1 (5 bases). Germline CDR1 and CDR2: MNHEY and SVGAGI. The CDR3 has 12 amino acids. V lost 7 bases and J lost 5, with 11 bases in between. The CDR3 region is CASTRKGTEAFF. The DNA for the CDR3 is TGTGCCAGCACTCGAAAGGGGACTGAAGCTTTCTTT.

CDR3 protein: CASSVGLLETQYF. The CDR3, as DNA: TGTGCCAGCAGCGTAGGGCTTCTAGAGACCCAGTACTTC. This rearrangement joins TRBV9 to TRBJ2-5, with D hard to call. The CDR3 covers 13 residues. Germline V gives CDR1 SGDLS, CDR2 YYNGEE. With 0 bases removed from V and 4 bases from J, the gap between germline ends came to 7 bases.

The chain has TRBV30 and TRBJ2-2; a weak D match, TRBD2 (5 bases). V lost 3 bases and J lost 3, with 14 bases in between. This CDR3 has 15 residues. CDR1 is GTSNPN, CDR2 SVGIG, per germline (reference sequence). The CDR3 DNA reads TGTGCCTGGAGGAAGAGGGTAGTAGACACCGGGGAGCTGTTTTTT. This sequence encodes CAWRKRVVDTGELFF.

V usage is TRBV30 and J usage is TRBJ2-6; a weak D match, TRBD1 (7 bases). Germline CDR1 GTSNPN, CDR2 SVGIG (reference sequence). V shed 1 base and J shed 2 bases, with 9 bases lying between them. The CDR3 sequence is 15 residues long. The CDR3 is CAWSAGGTGANVLTF. CDR3 nucleotide sequence: TGTGCCTGGAGTGCAGGGGGGACTGGGGCCAACGTCCTGACTTTC.

This clone was recorded once. The V and J genes are TRBV10-3 and TRBJ1-1; TRBD1 agrees at 8 bases. Unmatched junction bases numbered 8, after V lost 7 bases and J lost 1 base. Germline V gene sequence: CDR1 ENHRY, CDR2 SYGVKD. This CDR3 contains 15 residues. The CDR3 coding sequence is TGTGCCATCAAGGCGACCGGACAGGGGAACACTGAAGCTTTCTTT. Its translation is CAIKATGQGNTEAFF.

CDR3 in DNA: TGTGCCAGCACCGTGACAGAATATGGCTACACCTTC. Translation: CASTVTEYGYTF. V usage is TRBV6-1 and J usage is TRBJ1-2, with a tentative D call TRBD1 (5 bases). The CDR3 has 12 amino acids. V was cut by 7 bases and J by 5 bases, with 11 bases left in between. Germline V gives CDR1 MNHNS, CDR2 SASEGT.

This chain joins TRBV5-1 and TRBJ2-7; TRBD2 is a possible D gene (5 bases). This CDR3 comprises 14 residues. The germline gives CDR1 SGHRS, CDR2 YFSETQ. The V and J ends lost 0 bases and 7 bases respectively, with 14 bases between them. The DNA of the CDR3 is TGCGCCAGCAGCTTGGAGGCGGGCGGCCGGGAGCAGTACTTC. Translation: CASSLEAGGREQYF.